Following are 21 T cell receptor beta chains from one sample sequenced in a study of monozygotic twins with inflammatory bowel disease (dated by TCRdb to 2018 to 2020). Receptor libraries were prepared by 5' RACE. The sequencing machine was an Illumina HiSeq 2500. TCRdb reprocessed the reads; each CDR3 protein sequence makes one entry, and DNA is unavailable. The sample's own table lists around 400,000 distinct CDR3 sequences. Around 2.3% of the sample is in the top ten clones. The sample comprised blood. These receptors were taken from a human donor with ulcerative colitis or Crohn's disease, or a healthy co-twin of an affected twin (not recorded which).

This sequence joins TRBV6-6 and TRBJ2-7. CDR1 MNHNY and CDR2 SVGAGI come from the germline V gene (reference sequence). The CDR3 runs 14 residues. The chain's CDR3 is CASTKNMGTYEQYF.

The chain has TRBV5-1 and TRBJ2-7. Germline-derived CDR1 and CDR2 are SGHRS and YFSETQ. The CDR3 has 12 residues. CDR3 sequence reads: CASSRNSYEQYF.

The V call is TRBV15, the J call TRBJ2-7; absent DNA, TCRdb's TRBD1 call cannot be checked. This CDR3 region has 14 residues. CDR1 is LNHNV and CDR2 is YYDKDF in the germline V gene (reference sequence). CDR3 region: CATSRTGKFYEQYF.

The V call is TRBV5-1, the J call TRBJ2-4; TCRdb names TRBD1, which stays unverified in the absence of DNA. This CDR3 is 14 amino acids long. CDR1 is SGHRS and CDR2 is YFSETQ in the germline V gene. The CDR3 is CASSLAGGENIQYF. Supplemented by reference TRBV5-1 and TRBJ2-4, the full variable domain reads KAGVTQTPRYLIKTRGQQVTLSCSPISGHRSVSWYQQTPGQGLQFLFEYFSETQRNKGNFPGRFSGRQFSNSRSEMNVSTLELGDSALYLCASSLAGGENIQYFGAGTRLSVL.

The V gene is TRBV3-1, the J gene TRBJ2-2. CDR3 length equals 12 residues. Germline V CDR1 and CDR2: LGHDT, YNNKEL (reference sequence). The CDR3 loop reads CASSPRTGELFF.

This chain links TRBV2 with TRBJ2-2; no DNA is available, so the TRBD1 call from TCRdb remains unchecked. Germline V gene data show CDR1 as SNHLY and CDR2 as FYNNEI. The CDR3 extends over 13 amino acids. Here the CDR3 reads CASIIQGRGELFF.

The rearrangement uses TRBV24-1 and TRBJ1-2; no DNA is available, so the TRBD1 call from TCRdb remains unchecked. CDR3 length: 13 residues. Germline V gives CDR1 KGHDR, CDR2 SFDVKD. This CDR3 reads CATSEPQGRGYTF.

The chain combines TRBV14 with TRBJ2-7. Germline CDR1 SGHDN, CDR2 FVKESK. The CDR3 totals 12 residues. CDR3 sequence reads: CASSLRNGEQYF.

The chain carries TRBV6-1 and TRBJ1-5; TCRdb's assignment of TRBD1 cannot be checked, as there is no DNA. The germline V gene encodes CDR1 MNHNS and CDR2 SASEGT. The CDR3 consists of 15 residues. The CDR3 spells CASSGRDSSNQPQHF.

The chain combines TRBV6-4 with TRBJ1-1. Germline V gives CDR1 MRHNA, CDR2 SNTAGT. CDR3 length: 14 amino acids. CDR3 sequence reads: CASSDSRGNTEAFF.

The gene calls are TRBV20-1 and TRBJ1-4; absent DNA, TCRdb's TRBD1 call cannot be checked. CDR3 size: 16 residues. Germline CDR1 DFQATT, CDR2 SNEGSKA (reference sequence). CDR3 sequence: CSALASTGTGAEKLFF.

This sequence joins TRBV3-1 and TRBJ2-1. CDR1 and CDR2 from the germline V gene are LGHDT and YNNKEL (reference sequence). The CDR3 length is 13 residues. CDR3 amino acids: CASSSILRGGQFF.

The V gene is TRBV4-3, the J gene TRBJ2-7; TCRdb's D gene call, TRBD2, goes unchecked for lack of DNA. CDR3 length equals 16 residues. Germline V CDR1 and CDR2: LGHNA, YSLEER. The CDR3: CASSRTGTSGVYEQYF.

The chain's CDR3 is CASSDLSRAFF. V and J are TRBV25-1 and TRBJ1-1. CDR3 length: 11 amino acids. Germline V gene lookup returns CDR1 MGHDK and CDR2 SYGVNS.

This CDR3 is CASSAPGQTETQYF. J is TRBJ2-5 and V is TRBV7-9; TCRdb calls TRBD1, which cannot be checked without DNA. CDR1 SEHNR and CDR2 FQNEAQ come from the germline V gene (reference sequence). The CDR3 sequence is 14 residues long.

The rearrangement uses TRBV7-9 and TRBJ2-7. The CDR3 is made up of 14 amino acids. CDR1 and CDR2 from the germline V gene are SEHNR and FQNEAQ (reference sequence). The CDR3 sequence: CASSLRESSYEQYF.

J is TRBJ2-1 and V is TRBV5-1; the D call from TCRdb, TRBD2, cannot be confirmed without DNA. Looked up from germline, CDR1 is SGHRS and CDR2 is YFSETQ. The CDR3 has 16 amino acids. The CDR3 sequence: CASSSRRELSYNEQFF.

The chain carries TRBV9 and TRBJ2-1; the D call from TCRdb, TRBD1, cannot be confirmed without DNA. Looked up from germline, CDR1 is SGDLS and CDR2 is YYNGEE. This CDR3 spans 19 amino acids. Here the CDR3 reads CASSGGQGARAGGFSEQFF.

J is TRBJ1-1 and V is TRBV6-6; TCRdb picks TRBD1, but there is no DNA to check that call. This CDR3 has 13 residues. From germline, CDR1 is MNHNY and CDR2 SVGAGI (reference sequence). The CDR3: CASGNRANTEAFF.

The chain links TRBV12-3 or TRBV12-4 to TRBJ1-1. This CDR3 has 14 residues. The CDR3 is CASKPPARNTEAFF.

This chain joins TRBV18 and TRBJ2-3. The CDR3 sequence is 15 residues long. Germline CDR1 and CDR2: KGHSH and LQKENI. CDR3 in amino acids: CASSPSVGYTDTQYF.